This TCR beta chain was profiled in a study of response to subunit inactivated influenza vaccine. Details on this clonotype: Antigen: not known.

Study observations and caveats: A suggestion made by the authors is that each seasonal influenza vaccination recruits few new T cells.

Via MiXCR, TCRdb re-called the RT-PCR reads, giving one row per CDR3 protein. The table lists around 580,000 distinct CDR3 sequences, 12% to 15% of them singletons, with around 10% in the top ten. The germline CDR1 and CDR2 sequences are LGHNA and YSLEER. This CDR3 has 18 amino acids. Trimming pared 0 bases from V and 0 bases from J, leaving 12 bases between. The receptor was derived from a man between 50 and 59 years old who received an inactivated influenza vaccine. The chain is built from TRBV4-3 and TRBJ2-6, with D tentatively TRBD2 (5 bases). The specimen was PBMCs from blood, collected approximately 13 days after vaccination. The CDR3 DNA follows: TGCGCCAGCAGCCAAGACGAGGGCCCCCTCTCTGGGGCCAACGTCCTGACTTTC. Its protein product is CASSQDEGPLSGANVLTF.